This entry lists 22 T cell receptor beta chains sequenced from one sample in a study of cytomegalovirus exposure and HLA in healthy donors. The study ran its PCR with 60 Vbeta and 13 Jbeta primers. Generated by immunoSEQ multiplex PCR, the TCRdb table keeps only in-frame clones and is missing some. Of approximately 120,000 clones listed, roughly 83% are singletons. The specimen sequenced was PBMCs. These receptors originate from a man younger than 35 in good health and CMV-seropositive.

This sequence joins TRBV4-2 and TRBJ1-2, with D hard to call. CDR1 is LGHNA, CDR2 YNFKEQ, per germline. This CDR3 contains 14 residues. The ends were cut back, 1 base at V and 0 bases at J, with 6 bases in the middle. CDR3 loop: CASSQARANYGYTF. The CDR3 nucleotides read TGTGCCAGCAGCCAAGCACGGGCTAACTATGGCTACACCTTC.

The J gene is TRBJ1-2, the V gene TRBV27; no reliable D call. Germline CDR1 MNHEY, CDR2 SMNVEV (reference sequence). The germline V and J ends were trimmed by 6 bases and 0 bases, with 14 bases remaining between them. The CDR3 length is 15 residues. The CDR3 spells CASREAGGANYGYTF. The CDR3 DNA reads as TGTGCCAGCAGGGAAGCCGGTGGAGCTAACTATGGCTACACCTTC.

V usage is TRBV5-5 and J usage is TRBJ1-2; weak D call: TRBD1 (6 bases). V lost 4 bases, J lost 4 bases, and 17 bases lay in between. Germline loops: CDR1 SGHKS, CDR2 YYEKEE (reference sequence). The CDR3 loop spans 15 amino acids. CDR3 sequence (DNA): TGTGCCAGCAGCGGGGACCCCGGACAGTCCTATGGCTACACCTTC. It yields the protein CASSGDPGQSYGYTF.

Remarks on this clone: Within the sample, other DNA sequences also encode this same CDR3. J is TRBJ2-7 and V is TRBV10-1; a weak D match, TRBD2 (6 bases). This CDR3 spans 14 amino acids. Trimming left V 5 bases short and J 0 bases short, with 11 bases between. Germline assignment: CDR1 WNHNN and CDR2 SYGVQD (reference sequence). The CDR3 loop is CASSRDLSSYEQYF. The CDR3, as DNA: TGCGCCAGCAGTCGGGACTTAAGCTCCTACGAGCAGTACTTC.

This chain links TRBV13 with TRBJ1-4; D not resolved. Germline CDR1 PRHDT, CDR2 FYEKMQ (reference sequence). V was pared by 4 bases and J by 6 bases, with 15 bases between. The CDR3 is 15 residues long. CDR3 amino acids: CASSSSEAFHEKLFF. The CDR3 DNA reads as TGTGCCAGCAGCTCCTCAGAAGCGTTCCATGAAAAACTGTTTTTT.

The rearrangement links TRBV30 to TRBJ1-4; perhaps TRBD1 as D (5 bases). V lost 5 bases and J 5 bases, leaving 9 bases between the germline ends. There are 12 residues in the CDR3. CDR1 and CDR2 from the germline V gene are GTSNPN and SVGIG (reference sequence). The CDR3 reads CAWGGLNEKLFF. CDR3 sequence (DNA): TGTGCCTGGGGGGGACTAAATGAAAAACTGTTTTTT.

The genes are TRBV7-9 and TRBJ1-5, with a weak D call TRBD1 (5 bases). The CDR3 is 15 amino acids. The germline V gene encodes CDR1 SEHNR and CDR2 FQNEAQ (reference sequence). V dropped 0 bases and J dropped 2 bases, with 8 bases sitting between them. CDR3 coding DNA: TGTGCCAGCAGCTTAGCGGGGGACTGCAATCAGCCCCAGCATTTT. Amino acid sequence: CASSLAGDCNQPQHF.

CDR3 coding DNA: TGTGCCAGCAGTGATGGGGGGGAGGGCACTGAAGCTTTCTTT. It translates to CASSDGGEGTEAFF. The chain employs TRBV6-4 and TRBJ1-1, with D perhaps TRBD1 (5 bases). Looked up from germline, CDR1 is MRHNA and CDR2 is SNTAGT. Between the trimmed V and J ends, which lost 3 bases and 4 bases, there was a span of 12 bases. This CDR3 contains 14 residues.

The V and J genes are TRBV6-4 and TRBJ2-2, with a tentative D call TRBD2 (5 bases). The CDR3 has 14 residues. Germline V gene lookup returns CDR1 MRHNA and CDR2 SNTAGT. The V and J ends lost 4 bases and 2 bases respectively, with 8 bases between them. The CDR3 protein is CASSASSNTGELFF. For the CDR3, the DNA is TGTGCCAGCAGTGCTAGCTCTAACACCGGGGAGCTGTTTTTT.

This clone was detected only a few times. The chain carries TRBV25-1 and TRBJ1-1; 7 bases match TRBD1. There are 15 residues in the CDR3. Trimming at V came to 5 bases and at J to 4 bases, leaving 10 bases not matched to a gene. Looked up from germline, CDR1 is MGHDK and CDR2 is SYGVNS. DNA of the CDR3: TGTGCCAGCAGTCCTCCCCACAGGGGTATCACTGAAGCTTTCTTT. Protein sequence: CASSPPHRGITEAFF.

The chain carries TRBV7-6 and TRBJ1-6, with D maybe TRBD1 (6 bases). The CDR3 runs 15 residues. In germline, CDR1 is SGHVS, CDR2 FNYEAQ. Trimming removed 5 bases from V and 8 bases from J, with 16 bases in between. CDR3 loop: CASSPLPDRYSPLHF. The CDR3 DNA follows: TGTGCCAGCAGCCCACTACCGGACAGATATTCACCCCTCCACTTT.

The chain recombines TRBV19 with TRBJ1-6, with 8 bases aligning to TRBD1. CDR3 length: 15 amino acids. Looked up from germline, CDR1 is LNHDA and CDR2 is SQIVND (reference sequence). J gave up 10 bases and V 5 bases, and 10 bases lay outside the gene matches. As DNA, the CDR3 is TGTGCCAGTAGTGGGCTCAGGGGGCAAGGATCACCCCTCCACTTT. It is translated as CASSGLRGQGSPLHF.

This sequence joins TRBV6-5 and TRBJ2-7, with D perhaps TRBD2 (5 bases). Trimming took off 5 bases at V and 2 bases at J, with 13 bases between the two ends. CDR1 MNHEY and CDR2 SVGAGI come from the germline V gene. The CDR3 length is 14 residues. CDR3 sequence reads: CASSPVGVTYEQYF. The CDR3, as DNA: TGTGCCAGCAGTCCCGTCGGGGTGACCTACGAGCAGTACTTC.

The chain recombines TRBV10-3 with TRBJ2-7; TRBD2 matches 9 bases. CDR1 is ENHRY, CDR2 SYGVKD, per germline. The V segment lost 9 bases and the J segment 6 bases; nucleotides outside the gene matches: 9. CDR3 length: 13 amino acids. The CDR3 loop is CAISSGGSSEQYF. The CDR3 DNA is TGTGCCATTTCAAGCGGGGGGTCTTCCGAGCAGTACTTC.

V usage is TRBV4-1 and J usage is TRBJ2-7; D is possibly TRBD1 (6 bases). Germline-derived CDR1 and CDR2 are MGHRA and YSYEKL. This CDR3 spans 15 amino acids. The V gene lost 5 bases and the J gene lost 3 bases, with 17 bases spanning the gap. CDR3 sequence reads: CASSYRDTDGYEQYF. The CDR3 DNA follows: TGCGCCAGCAGCTACCGGGACACCGATGGCTACGAGCAGTACTTC.

The J gene is TRBJ2-2, the V gene TRBV18, with 7 bases identical to TRBD1. With V trimmed by 4 bases and J by 5 bases, 4 bases remained unmatched. Germline V gives CDR1 KGHSH, CDR2 LQKENI. The CDR3 contains 14 residues. The CDR3: CASSLRQGTGELFF. CDR3 nucleotides: TGTGCCAGCTCACTCCGACAGGGAACCGGGGAGCTGTTTTTT.

J is TRBJ1-1 and V is TRBV11-2, with 7 bases identical to TRBD1. This CDR3 is built from 12 residues. V shed 9 bases and J 1 base; nucleotides not matched to a gene: 2. Germline-derived CDR1 and CDR2 are SGHAT and FQNNGV. The CDR3 loop is CASTGANTEAFF. CDR3 coding DNA: TGTGCCAGTACAGGGGCGAACACTGAAGCTTTCTTT.

CDR3 nucleotides: TGCGCCAGCAGCCCGGCGACAGGCAATTCACCCCTCCACTTT. Protein product: CASSPATGNSPLHF. The chain carries TRBV4-1 and TRBJ1-6, with D possibly matching TRBD1 (6 bases). The CDR3 has 14 amino acids. Trimming removed 4 bases at V and 7 bases at J, with 11 bases between. Germline V CDR1 and CDR2: MGHRA, YSYEKL.

The V and J genes are TRBV6-4 and TRBJ1-2; weak D call: TRBD1 (6 bases). The CDR3 runs 14 residues. In germline, CDR1 is MRHNA, CDR2 SNTAGT. V was clipped by 5 bases and J by 7 bases, with 17 bases between them. In nucleotides, the CDR3 is TGTGCCAGCAGTATCTCAGGGGATCCTTCTGGCTACACCTTC. Translating it yields CASSISGDPSGYTF.

This chain connects TRBV19 to TRBJ1-2, with unresolved D. This CDR3 has 14 residues. The germline CDR1 and CDR2 sequences are LNHDA and SQIVND (reference sequence). Trimming removed 5 bases at V and 4 bases at J, with 14 bases between. CDR3 amino acids: CASSPADSGYGYTF. In nucleotides, the CDR3 is TGTGCCAGTAGTCCCGCGGATAGCGGCTATGGCTACACCTTC.

This chain uses TRBV29-1 with TRBJ2-1; D is perhaps TRBD2 (5 bases). V gave up 2 bases and J gave up 11 bases, with 13 bases separating them. CDR3 length: 12 amino acids. Germline V CDR1 and CDR2: SQVTM, ANQGSEA. The CDR3 DNA sequence: TGCAGCGTTGAATGGGAGCAGGCCAAGCAGTTCTTC. Translation: CSVEWEQAKQFF.

The chain joins TRBV6-1 to TRBJ2-3; 9 bases fit TRBD2. The V segment lost 4 bases and the J segment 6 bases; nucleotides outside the gene matches: 8. The germline V gene encodes CDR1 MNHNS and CDR2 SASEGT. The CDR3 spans 15 residues. The CDR3 nucleotides read TGTGCCAGCAGTGGCTCGGCGGGGGGGTTGGATACGCAGTATTTT. Amino acids: CASSGSAGGLDTQYF.